The T cell receptor (beta chain) described here comes from a study of Graves' ophthalmopathy and Graves' hyperthyroidism. RNA transcripts yielded amplified TCR beta CDR3 regions. A first-round RT-PCR used HTBI primers, followed by a second-round multiplex PCR. TCRdb re-derived calls from the multiplex PCR reads in MiXCR, one entry per CDR3 protein. The table has 620,000 or so distinct CDR3 sequences, 22% seen once; the top ten hold more than 5.5%. Germline trimming cut 4 bases from V and 1 base from J; bases unmatched to any gene: 9. The CDR3 covers 16 residues. CDR1 is SGHAT, CDR2 FQDESV, per germline (reference sequence).

The receptor was isolated from a woman aged 18-35 years with stable Graves' hyperthyroidism. Some clones in this sample may be carry-over from other donors' samples. This chain uses TRBV11-1 with TRBJ1-2, with TRBD1 identical over 7 bases. The sequencing sample was made of peripheral blood. The CDR3 region has the DNA TGTGCCAGCAGCTCCCTCAGGGGGGGAGTTAACTATGGCTACACCTTC. It translates to CASSSLRGGVNYGYTF.